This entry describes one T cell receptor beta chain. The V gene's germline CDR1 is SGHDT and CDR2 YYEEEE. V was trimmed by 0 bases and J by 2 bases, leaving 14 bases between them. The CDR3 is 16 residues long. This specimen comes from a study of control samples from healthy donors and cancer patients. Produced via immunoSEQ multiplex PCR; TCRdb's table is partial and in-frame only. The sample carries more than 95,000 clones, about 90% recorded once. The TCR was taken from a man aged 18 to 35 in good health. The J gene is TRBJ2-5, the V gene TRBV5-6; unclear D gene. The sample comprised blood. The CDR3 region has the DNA TGTGCCAGCAGCTTGGGGGCAGGATATCTTCAAGAGACCCAGTACTTC. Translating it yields CASSLGAGYLQETQYF.